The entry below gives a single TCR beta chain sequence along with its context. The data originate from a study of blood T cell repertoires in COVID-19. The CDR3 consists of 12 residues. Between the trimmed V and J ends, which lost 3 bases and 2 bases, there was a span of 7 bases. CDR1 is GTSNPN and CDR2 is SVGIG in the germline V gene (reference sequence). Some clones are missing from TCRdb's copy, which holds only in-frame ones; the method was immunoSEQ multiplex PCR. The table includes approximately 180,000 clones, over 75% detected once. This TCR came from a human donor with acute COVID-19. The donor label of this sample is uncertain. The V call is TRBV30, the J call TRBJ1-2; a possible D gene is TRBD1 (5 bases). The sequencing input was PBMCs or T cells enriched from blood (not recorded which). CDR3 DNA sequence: TGTGCCTGGAGGCAGGGCAACTATGGCTACACCTTC. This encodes CAWRQGNYGYTF.